These T cell receptor beta chains were read from a single sample in a study of T cell changes during pregnancy in multiple sclerosis. Sequencing was performed with immunoSEQ multiplex PCR; in TCRdb, only in-frame clones are kept and a portion is missing. The data contain roughly 75,000 clones, about 93% of them singletons. The sample was peripheral blood, taken after pregnancy. The receptors were gathered from a female donor in good health, enrolled as a control in a pregnancy study. The conserved cysteine and the conserved F or W are not part of the CDR3 here. The order of the fields is clone size, J gene, V gene, CDR3 protein. The size of a clone is reported for some rows only, either as once, few or many, or as a class for expanded clones.

size: -
J: TRBJ2-3
V: TRBV5-1
CDR3: ASSLEGTSTDTQY

size: -
J: TRBJ2-1
V: TRBV28
CDR3: ASSLYSGVPYNEQF

size: -
J: TRBJ2-2
V: TRBV7-3
CDR3: ASSSAGGRESGELF

size: -
J: TRBJ2-7
V: TRBV19
CDR3: ASRGPGQGYEQY

size: -
J: TRBJ1-1
V: TRBV30
CDR3: AWRGLGLPEAF

size: -
J: TRBJ2-7
V: TRBV28
CDR3: ASTRGSRYEQY

size: once
J: TRBJ2-7
V: TRBV6-5
CDR3: ASKPQTLPRGSEY

size: -
J: TRBJ2-1
V: TRBV5-1
CDR3: ASSGGLSGGADEQF

size: once
J: TRBJ1-5
V: TRBV19
CDR3: ASDRGSNQPQH

size: -
J: TRBJ2-5
V: TRBV2
CDR3: AWGGREKTQY

size: few
J: TRBJ2-7
V: TRBV5-6
CDR3: ASSFSSGRGAYEQY

size: -
J: TRBJ2-7
V: TRBV6-6
CDR3: ASSRVADGFEEQY

size: -
J: TRBJ2-2
V: TRBV10-3
CDR3: AIRGQGNAGELF

size: -
J: TRBJ2-1
V: TRBV5-1
CDR3: ASSLRGQGASSSYNEQF

size: -
J: TRBJ1-4
V: TRBV7-9
CDR3: ASSLNLYKQGLGEKLF

size: -
J: TRBJ2-1
V: TRBV5-1
CDR3: ASSDTRTSVNEQF

size: -
J: TRBJ1-1
V: TRBV19
CDR3: ASSPLLGQVMNTEAF

size: -
J: TRBJ1-1
V: TRBV7-2
CDR3: ASSLGQVNTEAF

size: few
J: TRBJ1-2
V: TRBV2
CDR3: ASSPLIGQGPNYGYT

size: -
J: TRBJ2-7
V: TRBV18
CDR3: ASSPPGTGGYYEQY

size: few
J: TRBJ1-5
V: TRBV18
CDR3: ASSPAENQPQH

size: -
J: TRBJ2-1
V: TRBV11-3
CDR3: ASSPGGFSSYNEQF

size: few
J: TRBJ2-7
V: TRBV29-1
CDR3: SVATLTFTYEQY

size: -
J: TRBJ2-5
V: TRBV6-1
CDR3: ASSPYRGGAQTQY

size: -
J: TRBJ2-7
V: TRBV7-8
CDR3: ASSPPGQVYEQY

size: -
J: TRBJ1-1
V: TRBV6-6
CDR3: ASSYPTPFPQAF

size: -
J: TRBJ2-4
V: TRBV15
CDR3: ATSRDRGQVRMAKNIQY

size: -
J: TRBJ2-3
V: TRBV7-9
CDR3: ASSLGATTDTQY

size: -
J: TRBJ2-5
V: TRBV19
CDR3: ASRTGGGETQY

size: -
J: TRBJ2-1
V: TRBV15
CDR3: ATSARPDPGRQF

size: once
J: TRBJ2-3
V: TRBV5-1
CDR3: ASSSKRADTQY

size: -
J: TRBJ1-5
V: TRBV5-8
CDR3: ASSLAQGRQPQH

size: few
J: TRBJ1-2
V: TRBV11-2
CDR3: ASSLRTGTMGYGYT

size: -
J: TRBJ2-2
V: TRBV19
CDR3: ASRLKTGTRPGELF

size: once
J: TRBJ2-2
V: TRBV11-3
CDR3: ASSQAGENTGELF

size: -
J: TRBJ2-3
V: TRBV10-3
CDR3: AISASGGATDTQY

size: -
J: TRBJ1-1
V: TRBV7-9
CDR3: ASSQAGTEAF

size: -
J: TRBJ2-3
V: TRBV11-3
CDR3: ASSLRGGSRAQY

size: once
J: TRBJ1-4
V: TRBV5-1
CDR3: ASSLASRGDHEKLF

size: -
J: TRBJ2-1
V: TRBV29-1
CDR3: SLTSGQGYNEQF

size: -
J: TRBJ1-4
V: TRBV28
CDR3: ASSLSGTVDQEKLF

size: -
J: TRBJ2-7
V: TRBV30
CDR3: AWSRGLAYEQY

size: -
J: TRBJ2-7
V: TRBV20-1
CDR3: SALVNYEQY

size: -
J: TRBJ1-5
V: TRBV5-5
CDR3: ASSATGALGQPQH

size: -
J: TRBJ2-1
V: TRBV4-3
CDR3: ASSQDPPTSGRHVWQF

size: -
J: TRBJ2-4
V: TRBV9
CDR3: ASSVGLKGGPNIQY

size: -
J: TRBJ2-1
V: TRBV7-2
CDR3: ASSKPSSGREQF

size: -
J: TRBJ2-1
V: TRBV5-1
CDR3: ASGLAGADEQF

size: -
J: TRBJ2-3
V: TRBV28
CDR3: ASSGRNRRTDTQY

size: -
J: TRBJ2-7
V: TRBV2
CDR3: ASSNRVEQY

size: -
J: TRBJ2-3
V: TRBV6-5
CDR3: ASSYYLQADTQY

size: -
J: TRBJ1-6
V: TRBV4-2
CDR3: ASSQEIRGLPLH

size: -
J: TRBJ2-5
V: TRBV10-3
CDR3: AIGRGGGDAETQY